Below, 10 T cell receptor beta chains from the same sample are listed, as sequenced in a study of blood T cell repertoires in COVID-19. Clones were sequenced by immunoSEQ multiplex PCR, and TCRdb holds only the in-frame ones, with some missing. The table includes 290,000 or so clones, 65% to 90% detected once. Sequencing was carried out using peripheral blood. Receptors were obtained from a middle-aged man with active or convalescent COVID-19.

The chain uses TRBV7-3 and TRBJ2-3, with D uncertain. The CDR3 spans 14 residues. From germline, CDR1 is SGHTA and CDR2 FQGTGA. V was pared by 2 bases and J by 6 bases, with 12 bases between. The CDR3 is CASSLSFRSDTQYF. The DNA for the CDR3 is TGTGCCAGCAGCTTATCATTTCGGTCCGATACGCAGTATTTT.

As concerns this clone: This CDR3 is missing its conserved last phenylalanine or tryptophan, likely due to a read error. The DNA is omitted, as the CDR3 cannot be located on it reliably, and the CDR3 follows TCRdb's listing. This chain's CDR3 is CAWIRTGWIAL. This sequence joins TRBV30 and TRBJ1-1; whether TRBD1, the table's D call, matches the DNA was not checked. The CDR3 adds up to 11 amino acids, both ends counted. Germline assignment: CDR1 GTSNPN and CDR2 SVGIG (reference sequence).

The chain recombines TRBV6-1 with TRBJ1-3; 7 positions agree with TRBD1. V trimming: 1 base; J trimming: 5 bases; junction bases outside the gene matches: 11. The CDR3 is made up of 17 amino acids. The germline gives CDR1 MNHNS, CDR2 SASEGT. This CDR3 reads CASSEGAYRGQRNTIYF. CDR3 nucleotide sequence: TGTGCCAGCAGTGAAGGGGCTTACAGGGGCCAAAGAAACACCATATATTTT.

This chain joins TRBV5-6 and TRBJ2-4, with D possibly TRBD2 on 5 matching bases. V was pared by 4 bases and J by 15 bases, with 23 bases between. Germline CDR1 reads SGHDT; CDR2 reads YYEEEE. This CDR3 spans 14 amino acids. The CDR3 bases are TGTGCCAGCAGCCGTAGCCTCGAGGGAAATTTAGGGTACTTC. Protein sequence: CASSRSLEGNLGYF.

J is TRBJ2-1 and V is TRBV14, with TRBD1 as a possible D gene (5 bases). CDR1 and CDR2 (germline): SGHDN, FVKESK. There are 15 residues in the CDR3. The V gene lost 4 bases and the J gene lost 0 bases, with 10 bases spanning the gap. The CDR3 spells CASSLGRPSYNEQFF. DNA of the CDR3: TGTGCCAGCAGCCTGGGGCGCCCCTCCTACAATGAGCAGTTCTTC. Filled out from reference TRBV14 and TRBJ2-1, the complete variable domain reads EAGVTQFPSHSVIEKGQTVTLRCDPISGHDNLYWYRRVMGKEIKFLLHFVKESKQDESGMPNNRFLAERTGGTYSTLKVQPAELEDSGVYFCASSLGRPSYNEQFFGPGTRLTVL.

V and J are TRBV3-1 (or the pseudogene TRBV3-2) and TRBJ2-2; D not resolved. Trimming pared 5 bases from V and 4 bases from J, leaving 8 bases between. Germline assignment: CDR1 LGHDT and CDR2 YNNKEL (reference sequence). The CDR3 sequence is 13 residues long. The CDR3, as DNA: TGTGCCAGCAGCTCCAGGCCCACCGGGGAGCTGTTTTTT. Its translation: CASSSRPTGELFF.

The gene calls are TRBV10-1 and TRBJ2-1; 13 bases are a match to TRBD2. J lost 8 bases, V lost 4 bases, and 5 bases had no gene match. CDR1 WNHNN and CDR2 SYGVQD come from the germline V gene (reference sequence). The CDR3 covers 15 residues. Written as DNA, the CDR3 is TGCGCCAGCAGTGTCGGGACTAGCGGGAAGGATGAGCAGTTCTTC. It encodes CASSVGTSGKDEQFF.

This sequence joins TRBV25-1 and TRBJ2-3, with D possibly matching TRBD2 (7 bases). CDR1 and CDR2 (germline): MGHDK, SYGVNS. This CDR3 has 16 residues. Trimming left V 4 bases short and J 2 bases short, with 16 bases between. For the CDR3, the DNA is TGTGCCAGCAGTGGGGGAGGGGGTTCGGTCACAGATACGCAGTATTTT. Translated: CASSGGGGSVTDTQYF.

The chain couples TRBV3-1 (or the pseudogene TRBV3-2) to TRBJ2-1; 10 bases are a match to TRBD2. There are 16 residues in the CDR3. The trim removed 0 bases at V and 15 bases at J, leaving 14 bases unmatched. CDR1 is LGHDT, CDR2 YNNKEL, per germline (reference sequence). The CDR3 spells CASSQDSSGRWGGLFF. In DNA, the CDR3 is TGTGCCAGCAGCCAAGATAGTAGCGGGAGGTGGGGAGGATTGTTCTTC.

This clone appeared a single time. This chain uses TRBV10-3 with TRBJ2-1; TRBD2 matches at 9 bases. The CDR3 is 18 residues long. The germline gives CDR1 ENHRY, CDR2 SYGVKD. Trimming removed 4 bases from V and 0 bases from J; junction bases left unmatched: 10. The CDR3 coding sequence is TGTGCCATCAGTGGGGGCCTAGCGGGACGGTACTCCTACAATGAGCAGTTCTTC. It yields the protein CAISGGLAGRYSYNEQFF.